Below are 24 T cell receptor beta chains sequenced from a single sample in a study of chemoradiotherapy in HPV16-positive cancers. Some clones are missing from TCRdb's copy, which holds only in-frame ones; the method was immunoSEQ multiplex PCR. Among 6,000 to 7,500 clones listed, 71% were seen once. Sequencing was performed on tumor tissue, taken from a patient who underwent chemoradiotherapy. Source of these receptors: a human donor with HPV-associated anogenital cancer.

The chain carries TRBV2 and TRBJ2-2; D remains unclear. Trimming took 6 bases from V and 1 from J, leaving 9 bases between them. The CDR3 is 14 residues long. Germline CDR1 reads SNHLY; CDR2 reads FYNNEI. This chain's CDR3 is CASSPYKNTGELFF. DNA for the CDR3: TGTGCCAGCAGCCCATACAAGAACACCGGGGAGCTGTTTTTT.

V gene TRBV19 combines with J gene TRBJ2-7; D perhaps matches TRBD1 (6 bases). V lost 4 bases, J lost 2 bases, and 15 bases lay in between. The CDR3 covers 15 residues. In germline, CDR1 is LNHDA, CDR2 SQIVND (reference sequence). The CDR3 spells CASSTSGVKAYEQYF. Written as DNA, the CDR3 is TGTGCCAGTAGTACTTCAGGGGTCAAGGCCTACGAGCAGTACTTC.

This CDR3 reads CASSSPGLGNYEQYF. DNA of the CDR3: TGTGCCAGCTCATCTCCGGGACTAGGGAACTACGAGCAGTACTTC. V usage is TRBV18 and J usage is TRBJ2-7; 8 nucleotides line up with TRBD2. Trimming removed 5 bases from V and 3 bases from J; junction bases left unmatched: 9. Germline V gives CDR1 KGHSH, CDR2 LQKENI. This CDR3 has 15 residues.

This clone was recorded once. The chain combines TRBV21-1 with TRBJ2-2; the table calls TRBD2, which could not be checked here. TRBV21-1 is an annotated pseudogene. CDR3 size: 17 residues. In DNA, the CDR3 is TGTGCCAGCAGCAAAGGAGAGGGAAACGCGAACACCGGGGAGCTGTTTTTT. Translating gives CASSKGEGNANTGELFF.

The V call is TRBV11-2, the J call TRBJ1-2; D not certain. The V and J ends lost 5 bases and 5 bases respectively, with 21 bases between them. This CDR3 is 16 amino acids long. The germline gives CDR1 SGHAT, CDR2 FQNNGV. The CDR3 sequence is CASSLIITRYWYGYTF. The CDR3 DNA is TGTGCCAGCAGCCTGATAATAACACGTTATTGGTATGGCTACACCTTC.

This rearrangement joins TRBV6-5 to TRBJ1-5; D is unclear. Germline V gene data show CDR1 as MNHEY and CDR2 as SVGAGI. The V gene lost 2 bases and the J gene lost 0 bases, with 8 bases spanning the gap. The CDR3 spans 15 residues. The CDR3, as DNA: TGTGCCAGCAGTTACCAATACAGTAGCAATCAGCCCCAGCATTTT. Translation: CASSYQYSSNQPQHF.

V and J are TRBV2 and TRBJ1-3; no firm D call. Germline lookup yields CDR1 SNHLY and CDR2 FYNNEI. The CDR3 is made up of 14 amino acids. V was clipped by 2 bases and J by 0 bases, with 5 bases between them. The CDR3 DNA reads TGTGCCAGCAGTGAATCGCGCTCTGGAAACACCATATATTTT. Its protein is CASSESRSGNTIYF.

V gene TRBV4-3 combines with J gene TRBJ2-1; D gene ambiguous. The V gene lost 4 bases and the J gene lost 6 bases, with 13 bases spanning the gap. CDR3 length: 14 amino acids. From germline, CDR1 is LGHNA and CDR2 YSLEER. CDR3 residues: CASSPVDQRNEQFF. CDR3 DNA: TGCGCCAGCAGCCCAGTTGACCAGCGCAATGAGCAGTTCTTC.

A few counts support this clone. J is TRBJ1-2 and V is TRBV19; 7 positions agree with TRBD1. The V and J ends lost 5 bases and 7 bases, in that order; junction bases with no gene match: 10. The CDR3 spans 14 residues. CDR1 and CDR2 from the germline V gene are LNHDA and SQIVND (reference sequence). CDR3 in amino acids: CASSSRDSVFGYTF. The CDR3 DNA is TGTGCCAGTAGTTCCCGGGACAGTGTGTTTGGCTACACCTTC.

The genes are TRBV6-1 and TRBJ1-2, with D possibly matching TRBD1 (6 bases). The CDR3 spans 13 residues. Trimming shortened V by 3 bases and J by 8 bases, and 13 bases separated the two germline ends. CDR1 MNHNS and CDR2 SASEGT come from the germline V gene. For the CDR3, the DNA is TGTGCCAGCAGTGACTGGACAGCGGTCGGCTACACCTTC. Its protein product is CASSDWTAVGYTF.

This clone was seen more than once but under ten times. The gene calls are TRBV10-3 and TRBJ2-3; tentatively, D is TRBD1 or TRBD2 (5 bases each). The CDR3 is 14 residues long. Trimming left V 8 bases short and J 1 base short, with 13 bases between. Germline V gene lookup returns CDR1 ENHRY and CDR2 SYGVKD. The CDR3 protein is CAIGLGDGTDTQYF. Written as DNA, the CDR3 is TGTGCCATCGGGCTCGGGGACGGCACAGATACGCAGTATTTT.

The chain couples TRBV7-9 to TRBJ2-1, with D uncertain. The CDR3 length is 13 residues. Trimming stripped 4 bases from V and 5 bases from J, with 9 bases between. From germline, CDR1 is SEHNR and CDR2 FQNEAQ (reference sequence). For the CDR3, the DNA is TGTGCCAGCAGCTCCGGGCCTGACAATGAGCAGTTCTTC. Amino acids: CASSSGPDNEQFF.

CDR3 DNA: TGCGCCCCAAAGGATTCCAGGGGATATAACGGGGAGCTGTTTTTT. Encoded protein: CAPKDSRGYNGELFF. The chain recombines TRBV23-1 with TRBJ2-2; maybe TRBD1 (6 bases). TRBV23-1 is assigned to the ORF class and has an uncertain function. V shed 11 bases and J shed 7 bases, with 23 bases lying between them. The CDR3 spans 15 residues.

The V and J genes are TRBV5-4 and TRBJ2-7; 7 positions agree with TRBD1. After removal of 4 bases from V and 2 bases from J, the junction contained 6 bases not matched to a gene. Germline-derived CDR1 and CDR2 are SGHNT and YYREEE (reference sequence). The CDR3 totals 14 residues. The CDR3 DNA is TGTGCCAGCAGCACAGGACAGGCAGCCTACGAGCAGTACTTC. It codes for CASSTGQAAYEQYF.

The genes are TRBV6-5 and TRBJ1-1; maybe TRBD1 (6 bases). The V and J ends lost 6 bases and 2 bases respectively, with 13 bases between them. The CDR3 has 14 amino acids. Germline CDR1 reads MNHEY; CDR2 reads SVGAGI. CDR3 DNA sequence: TGTGCCAGCAGAAAACAGGGCGCCAACACTGAAGCTTTCTTT. This encodes CASRKQGANTEAFF.

V gene TRBV9 combines with J gene TRBJ1-6, with D maybe TRBD1 (5 bases). V dropped 4 bases and J dropped 7 bases, with 15 bases sitting between them. The CDR3 is made up of 15 amino acids. CDR1 and CDR2 (germline): SGDLS, YYNGEE. Written as DNA, the CDR3 is TGTGCCAGCAGCCGGGGGAGGGGTTCAAATTCACCCCTCCACTTT. Its translation: CASSRGRGSNSPLHF.

In its sample, this clone was seen a few times. The chain is built from TRBV9 and TRBJ1-3, with D possibly being TRBD1 (6 bases). V was clipped by 5 bases and J by 1 base, with 13 bases between them. The length of the CDR3 is 15 residues. The germline gives CDR1 SGDLS, CDR2 YYNGEE. The CDR3 DNA reads TGTGCCAGCAGTCACAAACAGGGTTCTGGAAACACCATATATTTT. Its protein product is CASSHKQGSGNTIYF.

This clone was seen more than once but under ten times. The chain uses TRBV2 and TRBJ2-2; a weak D match, TRBD1 (6 bases). Trimming removed 3 bases at V and 5 bases at J, with 13 bases between. Germline V CDR1 and CDR2: SNHLY, FYNNEI. The CDR3 extends over 15 amino acids. The CDR3 here is CASSDNRVGTGELFF. The CDR3 DNA reads as TGTGCCAGCAGTGATAACAGGGTGGGGACCGGGGAGCTGTTTTTT.

This clone has only a few counts. The chain couples TRBV2 to TRBJ1-2, with D tentatively TRBD1 (5 bases). The CDR3 covers 15 residues. Per the germline V gene, CDR1 is SNHLY and CDR2 is FYNNEI. The V and J ends lost 6 bases and 0 bases respectively, with 14 bases between them. The CDR3 coding sequence is TGTGCCAGCAGCGGGGGTAAAGGTGCTAACTATGGCTACACCTTC. Residues: CASSGGKGANYGYTF.

The chain uses TRBV2 and TRBJ1-5, with D perhaps TRBD1 (5 bases). CDR1 SNHLY and CDR2 FYNNEI come from the germline V gene. The CDR3 covers 15 residues. Trimming took off 5 bases at V and 4 bases at J, with 15 bases between the two ends. The CDR3 sequence is CASSREVDRNQPQHF. CDR3 nucleotides: TGTGCCAGCAGTCGGGAGGTTGACAGAAATCAGCCCCAGCATTTT.

J is TRBJ2-2 and V is TRBV19; 11 nucleotides align to TRBD2. The V gene end was trimmed by 5 bases and the J gene end by 2 bases; junction bases not matched to a gene: 4. There are 16 residues in the CDR3. Germline loops: CDR1 LNHDA, CDR2 SQIVND (reference sequence). The CDR3 region has the DNA TGTGCCAGTAGTCAAAGACTAGCGGGAAACACCGGGGAGCTGTTTTTT. Its protein product is CASSQRLAGNTGELFF.

The chain recombines TRBV5-4 with TRBJ1-3; the D gene is possibly TRBD1 (5 bases). Trimming cost V 2 bases and J 3 bases, with 15 bases left between them. The CDR3 consists of 16 residues. Germline V lookup: CDR1 SGHNT, CDR2 YYREEE (reference sequence). The DNA for the CDR3 is TGTGCCAGCAGCTTCCCGGGGCGGTCAGGTGGAAACACCATATATTTT. This sequence encodes CASSFPGRSGGNTIYF.

The rearrangement joins TRBV6-1 to TRBJ1-5, with 9 bases aligning to TRBD1. The CDR3 spans 15 residues. CDR1 and CDR2 (germline): MNHNS, SASEGT. With 4 bases clipped from V and 1 base from J, the junction kept 2 bases outside the gene matches. The CDR3 DNA reads TGTGCCAGCAGTGTACAGGGGGCGAGCAATCAGCCCCAGCATTTT. As protein: CASSVQGASNQPQHF.

This sequence joins TRBV4-2 and TRBJ2-3; TRBD2 matches at 7 bases. V was clipped by 1 base and J by 0 bases; unmatched bases: 4. The CDR3 sequence is 16 residues long. Per the germline V gene, CDR1 is LGHNA and CDR2 is YNFKEQ. The CDR3 DNA reads as TGTGCCAGCAGCCAAGGGAATAGCGGGAGCACAGATACGCAGTATTTT. Its protein product is CASSQGNSGSTDTQYF.